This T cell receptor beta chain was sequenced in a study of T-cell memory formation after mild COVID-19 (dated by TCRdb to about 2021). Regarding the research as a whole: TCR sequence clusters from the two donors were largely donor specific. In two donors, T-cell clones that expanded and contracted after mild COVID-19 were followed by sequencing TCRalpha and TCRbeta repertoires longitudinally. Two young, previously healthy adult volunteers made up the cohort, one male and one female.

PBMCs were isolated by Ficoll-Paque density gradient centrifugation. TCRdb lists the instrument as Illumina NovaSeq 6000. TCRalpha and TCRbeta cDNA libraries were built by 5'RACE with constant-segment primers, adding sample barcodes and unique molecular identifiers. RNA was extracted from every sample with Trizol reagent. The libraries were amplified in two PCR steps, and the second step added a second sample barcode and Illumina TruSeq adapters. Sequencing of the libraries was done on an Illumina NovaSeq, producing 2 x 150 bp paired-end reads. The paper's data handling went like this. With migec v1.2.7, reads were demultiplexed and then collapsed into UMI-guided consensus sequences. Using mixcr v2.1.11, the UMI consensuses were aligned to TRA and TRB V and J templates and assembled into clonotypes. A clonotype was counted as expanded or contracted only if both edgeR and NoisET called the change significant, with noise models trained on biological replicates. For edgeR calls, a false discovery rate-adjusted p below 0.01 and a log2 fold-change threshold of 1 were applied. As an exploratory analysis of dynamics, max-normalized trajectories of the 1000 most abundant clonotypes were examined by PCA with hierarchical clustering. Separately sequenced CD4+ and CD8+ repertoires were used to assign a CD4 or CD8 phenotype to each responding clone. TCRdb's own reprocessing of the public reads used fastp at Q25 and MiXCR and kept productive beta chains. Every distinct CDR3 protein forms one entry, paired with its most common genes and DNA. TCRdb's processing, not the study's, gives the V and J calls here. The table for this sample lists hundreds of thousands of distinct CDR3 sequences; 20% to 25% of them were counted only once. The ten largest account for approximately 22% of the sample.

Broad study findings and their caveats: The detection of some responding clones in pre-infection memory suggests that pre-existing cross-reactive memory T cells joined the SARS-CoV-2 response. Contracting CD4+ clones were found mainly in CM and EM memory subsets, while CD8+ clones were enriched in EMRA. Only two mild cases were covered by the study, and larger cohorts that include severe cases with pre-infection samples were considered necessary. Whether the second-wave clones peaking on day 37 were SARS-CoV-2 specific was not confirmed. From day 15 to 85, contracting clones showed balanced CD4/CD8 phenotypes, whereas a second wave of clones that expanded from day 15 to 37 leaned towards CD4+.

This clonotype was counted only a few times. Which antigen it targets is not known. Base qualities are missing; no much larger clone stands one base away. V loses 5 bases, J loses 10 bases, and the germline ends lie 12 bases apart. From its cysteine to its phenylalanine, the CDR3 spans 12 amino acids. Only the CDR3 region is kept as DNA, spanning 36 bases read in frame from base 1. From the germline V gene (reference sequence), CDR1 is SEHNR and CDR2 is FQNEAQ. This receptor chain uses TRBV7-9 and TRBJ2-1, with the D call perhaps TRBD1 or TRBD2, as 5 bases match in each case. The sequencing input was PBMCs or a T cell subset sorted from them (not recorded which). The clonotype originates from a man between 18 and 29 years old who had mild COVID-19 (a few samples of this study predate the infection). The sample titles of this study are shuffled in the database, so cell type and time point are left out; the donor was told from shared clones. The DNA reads TGTGCCAGCAGCATCGAGAGGGGCGAGCAGTTCTTC. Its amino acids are CASSIERGEQFF.